This TCR beta chain emerged from a study of blood T cell repertoires in COVID-19. Background on the study: COVID-19 samples collected from the United States, Italy and Spain covered acute and convalescent phases. Sources were T cells, B-cell-depleted T cells, or PBMCs; the material itself was cDNA or gDNA.

From germline, CDR1 is MNHEY and CDR2 SVGAGI. Between the trimmed V and J ends, which lost 7 bases and 4 bases, there was a span of 13 bases. CDR3 length: 14 residues. Repertoires were generated with immunoSEQ multiplex PCR, while TCRdb's copy carries only in-frame clones and drops some. The sample contains 70,000 to 100,000 clones, around 90% of which appear only once. The rearrangement uses TRBV6-5 and TRBJ2-2; maybe TRBD2 (5 bases). The TCR sequence derives from a woman older than 75 with active COVID-19. The sample taken for sequencing was peripheral blood. CDR3 protein: CASIGSSGTGELFF. DNA of the CDR3: TGTGCCAGCATTGGGAGTTCGGGCACCGGGGAGCTGTTTTTT.